These T cell receptor beta chains were read from a single sample in a study of identical twins. A single record per CDR3 protein comes from TCRdb applying MiXCR to the 5' RACE reads. The sample records 400,000 to 550,000 distinct CDR3 sequences, approximately 22% being singletons. These data also formed part of another study, on T cells expressing NK-cell markers.

Sequenced: CD4+ T cells sorted from blood. These receptors were collected from a woman between 18 and 29 years old in good health. CDR3s include the opening cysteine and the closing phenylalanine or tryptophan. The D gene is left open where the match is weak. The listing skips clone size in some rows; elsewhere it reads once, few, many or a size class.

few	TRBV5-4	TRBD2	TRBJ2-7	CASSSKTSGSSYEQYF
-	TRBV7-2	TRBD2	TRBJ2-5	CASREGGRPETQYF
-	TRBV20-1	-	TRBJ2-4	CSARDRGALAKNIQYF
-	TRBV27	-	TRBJ1-3	CASRAVFSGNTIYF
-	TRBV15	TRBD2	TRBJ2-5	CATSRRSGGAIETQYF
-	TRBV10-3	TRBD2	TRBJ2-1	CAISESRGGGDEQFF
-	TRBV27	TRBD1	TRBJ1-2	CASSPLGDRASGYTF
-	TRBV6-2/TRBV6-3	-	TRBJ2-7	CASSPDRDRGHEQYF
many	TRBV29-1	-	TRBJ1-1	CSTNRGWGMNTEAFF
-	TRBV12-3/TRBV12-4	-	TRBJ1-1	CASSLPARIATEAFF
many	TRBV6-5	-	TRBJ1-1	CASSYWRGTEAFF
few	TRBV20-1	-	TRBJ2-4	CSASPGLAKNIQYF
few	TRBV3-1	TRBD1	TRBJ1-6	CASSRNPGQGFSPLHF
few	TRBV18	TRBD2	TRBJ2-7	CASSPDGAGVGEQYF
few	TRBV7-2	TRBD2	TRBJ2-7	CASSSGLTSGVSYEQYF
few	TRBV11-3	-	TRBJ2-3	CASSEAANTDTQYF
-	TRBV9	-	TRBJ2-7	CASSSGPSRGLEQYF
many	TRBV12-3/TRBV12-4	TRBD1	TRBJ1-1	CASSGTGNVIEAFF
-	TRBV20-1	-	TRBJ2-1	CSARWRQTNEQFF
few	TRBV12-3/TRBV12-4	-	TRBJ1-2	CASSLLQGIGYTF
-	TRBV7-9	-	TRBJ1-1	CASSSKLMNTEAFF
many	TRBV29-1	-	TRBJ2-3	CSVLPQPHTDTQYF
-	TRBV7-2	-	TRBJ1-1	CASRLKVNTEAFF
-	TRBV6-2/TRBV6-3	-	TRBJ2-1	CASSSLTITWTGKRDEQFF
-	TRBV12-3/TRBV12-4	TRBD1	TRBJ1-4	CASRTGTGDEKLFF
-	TRBV20-1	-	TRBJ2-1	CSAWDTYNEQFF
few	TRBV11-2	TRBD2	TRBJ2-1	CASSTVRGLFVHEQFF
few	TRBV9	-	TRBJ2-1	CASSVDHEQFF
medium-sized	TRBV12-3/TRBV12-4	TRBD1	TRBJ1-2	CASSWDRWYGYTF
few	TRBV13	-	TRBJ2-7	CASRRGGFTYEQYF
-	TRBV5-1	TRBD2	TRBJ2-1	CASSRGGAEGNEQFF
few	TRBV2	-	TRBJ2-1	CASSRGGGGEQFF
few	TRBV12-5	-	TRBJ1-5	CASGLHVSIGGQPQHF
-	TRBV7-2	-	TRBJ2-7	CASSPRPTTGEQYF
-	TRBV11-2	-	TRBJ2-2	CASTLDENTGELFF
-	TRBV2	TRBD2	TRBJ2-7	CASSAESGRAYEQYF
-	TRBV10-3	-	TRBJ2-5	CAISEQGKETQYF
few	TRBV10-3	TRBD2	TRBJ2-5	CAISGAGEETQYF
few	TRBV9	TRBD2	TRBJ2-3	CASSVGGGRTDTQYF
-	TRBV9	-	TRBJ2-7	CASSVTQSSYEQYF
-	TRBV23-1	-	TRBJ2-7	CASSQGTLCDEQYF
-	TRBV12-3/TRBV12-4	-	TRBJ1-1	CASSLGERPLF
many	TRBV21-1	-	TRBJ2-2	CASSKRQGKRGELFF
-	TRBV6-6	-	TRBJ2-3	CASKTSTDTQYF
-	TRBV18	-	TRBJ2-1	CASSPMDEQFF
few	TRBV9	-	TRBJ2-3	CASSAFTGDTQYF
-	TRBV20-1	-	TRBJ2-4	CSAEWDIQYF
-	TRBV20-1	TRBD1	TRBJ1-2	CSARTGNGYTF
few	TRBV28	-	TRBJ2-5	CASSSPWTGETQYF
many	TRBV12-3/TRBV12-4	-	TRBJ2-1	CASTHRAYNEQFF
-	TRBV3-1	-	TRBJ1-5	CASSQNPNQPQHF
few	TRBV19	-	TRBJ2-1	CASNSGEGNEQFF
-	TRBV16	-	TRBJ2-6	CASSQSHGSGANVLTF
few	TRBV5-6	-	TRBJ1-1	CASSFHGRSFTEAFF
-	TRBV18	-	TRBJ2-3	CASSPQGFTDTQYF
-	TRBV7-8	TRBD1	TRBJ1-1	CASRQDRGSAFF